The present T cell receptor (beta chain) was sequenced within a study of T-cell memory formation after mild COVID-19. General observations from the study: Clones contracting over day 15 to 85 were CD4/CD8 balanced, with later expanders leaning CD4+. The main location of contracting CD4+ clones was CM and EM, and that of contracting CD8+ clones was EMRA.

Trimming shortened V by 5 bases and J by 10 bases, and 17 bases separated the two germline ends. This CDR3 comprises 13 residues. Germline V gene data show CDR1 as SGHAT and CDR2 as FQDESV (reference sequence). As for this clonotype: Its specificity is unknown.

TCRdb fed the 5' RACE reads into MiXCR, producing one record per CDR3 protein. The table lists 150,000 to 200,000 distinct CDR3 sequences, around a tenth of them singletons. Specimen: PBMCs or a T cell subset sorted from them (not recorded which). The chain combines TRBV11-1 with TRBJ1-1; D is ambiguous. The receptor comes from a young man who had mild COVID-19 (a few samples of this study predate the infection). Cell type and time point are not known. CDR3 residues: CASSHRQASLAFF. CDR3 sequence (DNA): TGTGCCAGCAGCCACCGGCAAGCAAGTTTAGCTTTCTTT.